These 18 T cell receptor beta chains were all obtained from the same sample, sequenced in a study of preoperative IRX-2 immunotherapy in early breast cancer. Some clones are missing from TCRdb's copy, which holds only in-frame ones; the method was immunoSEQ multiplex PCR. The sample comprises approximately 30,000 clones, 89% of which are singletons, and roughly 1.6% rests with the top ten. Treatment indicated: preoperative locoregional IRX-2 cytokine immunotherapy. Here the sequenced sample was tumor tissue, taken after IRX-2 immunotherapy. These receptor sequences come from a human donor with breast cancer.

The chain combines TRBV28 with TRBJ1-4; 10 nucleotides align to TRBD1. The CDR3 is made up of 18 amino acids. Per the germline V gene, CDR1 is MDHEN and CDR2 is SYDVKM. The J segment lost 4 bases and the V segment lost 2 bases, leaving 10 bases of the junction unmatched. The CDR3 region is CASSLSPRTGGSNEKLFF. Written as DNA, the CDR3 is TGTGCCAGCAGTTTAAGCCCCAGGACAGGGGGTAGTAATGAAAAACTGTTTTTT.

This clone was seen once. The chain links TRBV6-8 to TRBJ1-4; no definite D call. The CDR3 covers 14 residues. Germline-derived CDR1 and CDR2 are MNHGY and SAAAGT. The V end lost 5 bases, the J end lost 7 bases, and 14 bases lay between the germline ends. The CDR3: CASSQFPISEKLFF. DNA for the CDR3: TGTGCCAGCAGTCAGTTCCCCATTAGTGAAAAACTGTTTTTT.

The J gene is TRBJ1-6, the V gene TRBV6-8; the match to TRBD1 covers 7 bases. Per the germline V gene, CDR1 is MNHGY and CDR2 is SAAAGT. This CDR3 spans 19 amino acids. The junction had 9 bases not matched to a gene; V was cut back by 0 bases and J by 1 base. The CDR3 nucleotides read TGTGCCAGCAGTTACTCGGACAGGCCGAGGGGTTCCTATAATTCACCCCTCCACTTT. Translation: CASSYSDRPRGSYNSPLHF.

This clone is a singleton in its sample. The chain is built from TRBV30 and TRBJ2-1; D might be TRBD2 (6 bases). Trimming removed 4 bases from V and 9 bases from J, with 19 bases in between. The CDR3 covers 14 residues. Germline values: CDR1 GTSNPN, CDR2 SVGIG (reference sequence). CDR3 in DNA: TGTGCCTGGACCCAAAAGGCAGCGGGCGGTGAGCAGTTCTTC. Protein: CAWTQKAAGGEQFF.

This clone showed up just once. The genes are TRBV14 and TRBJ1-1, with D possibly matching TRBD1 (5 bases). CDR1 is SGHDN, CDR2 FVKESK, per germline. The length of the CDR3 is 12 residues. Trimming left V 4 bases short and J 11 bases short, with 14 bases between. The CDR3 loop reads CASSPIGAFAFF. In DNA, the CDR3 is TGTGCCAGCAGCCCCATCGGGGCCTTTGCTTTCTTT.

The CDR3: CASSSGGVSGGYTF. The CDR3 DNA is TGTGCCAGCAGCTCAGGGGGGGTTAGTGGCGGCTACACCTTC. The chain joins TRBV11-3 to TRBJ1-2, with TRBD1 matching over 7 bases. The germline V gene has CDR1 SGHNT and CDR2 YENEEA. CDR3 size: 14 residues. V trimming: 4 bases; J trimming: 8 bases; junction bases outside the gene matches: 10.

V gene TRBV6-8 combines with J gene TRBJ1-1; no definite D call. The CDR3 runs to 14 residues. Germline V gene sequence: CDR1 MNHGY, CDR2 SAAAGT. The ends were cut back, 10 bases at V and 2 bases at J, with 17 bases in the middle. CDR3 bases: TGTGCCAACACCGTAGGAGACATCAACACTGAAGCTTTCTTT. Amino acid sequence: CANTVGDINTEAFF.

The chain employs TRBV6-8 and TRBJ2-7, with 8 bases lining up with TRBD1. V gave up 5 bases and J gave up 2 bases; unmatched junction bases: 20. Germline loops: CDR1 MNHGY, CDR2 SAAAGT. This CDR3 has 19 residues. As DNA, the CDR3 is TGTGCCAGCAGTGACTTAAGGAGCTCGACAGGGGTCAAAACCTACGAGCAGTACTTC. Translation: CASSDLRSSTGVKTYEQYF.

A single count supports this clone. The chain combines TRBV7-1 with TRBJ2-3; TRBD2 agrees at 8 bases. TRBV7-1 is flagged as an ORF with uncertain function. This CDR3 contains 17 residues. V dropped 6 bases and J dropped 0; count of bases not matched to a gene: 11. CDR3 in DNA: TGTGCCAGCAGGGCGATTAGCGGGGAGCTTAGCACAGATACGCAGTATTTT. Its translation is CASRAISGELSTDTQYF.

V and J are TRBV28 and TRBJ1-4; tentatively, D is TRBD1 (6 bases). V lost 7 bases to trimming and J lost 11 bases, with 14 bases between them. This CDR3 contains 12 residues. The germline gives CDR1 MDHEN, CDR2 SYDVKM. CDR3 sequence reads: CASTPDSSKLFF. The CDR3 coding sequence is TGTGCCAGCACCCCGGACAGCAGTAAACTGTTTTTT.

This chain connects TRBV18 to TRBJ1-1; possible D gene TRBD1, 6 bases. The CDR3 is 15 residues long. Germline CDR1 is KGHSH and CDR2 is LQKENI. The germline V and J ends were trimmed by 4 bases and 1 base, with 13 bases remaining between them. This chain's CDR3 is CASSRQQGENTEAFF. DNA for the CDR3: TGTGCCAGCTCACGACAACAGGGCGAGAACACTGAAGCTTTCTTT.

This chain connects TRBV11-3 to TRBJ2-1, with TRBD2 identical over 7 bases. CDR3 size: 14 residues. The germline V gene has CDR1 SGHNT and CDR2 YENEEA. J was trimmed by 4 bases and V by 3 bases; bases with no gene match: 3. The CDR3 DNA follows: TGTGCCAGCAGCTTGGTCGGGGGGTACAATGAGCAGTTCTTC. Protein product: CASSLVGGYNEQFF.

Remarks on this clone: The junction differs from germline at one of its ends, possibly a read error. The gene calls are TRBV6-8 and TRBJ1-4, with no clear D. CDR1 and CDR2 (germline): MNHGY, SAAAGT. The CDR3 contains 12 residues. CDR3 sequence reads: CASSWTSEKLFF. In DNA, the CDR3 is TGTGCCAGCAGCTGGACTAGTGAAAAACTGTTTTTT.

The chain has TRBV22-1 and TRBJ2-4. TRBV22-1 is termed a pseudogene. The CDR3 consists of 15 residues. CDR3 loop: CASSPPGRGKNIQYF. CDR3 DNA: TGTGCCAGCAGCCCCCCCGGGCGAGGCAAAAACATTCAGTACTTC.

This chain joins TRBV23-1 and TRBJ2-7; D possibly corresponds to TRBD1 (6 bases). TRBV23-1 is known as an ORF, though its function is uncertain. There are 14 residues in the CDR3. Trimming shortened V by 6 bases and J by 5 bases, and 17 bases separated the two germline ends. CDR3 bases: TGCGCCAGCAGCCATCAATCCCCAGGGGACGAGCAGTACGTC. Protein: CASSHQSPGDEQYV.

The chain recombines TRBV6-8 with TRBJ1-3, with 7 bases aligning to TRBD1. The CDR3 totals 15 residues. Germline lookup yields CDR1 MNHGY and CDR2 SAAAGT. After removal of 6 bases from V and 4 bases from J, the junction contained 9 bases not matched to a gene. CDR3 bases: TGTGCCAGCAGGCAACAGGGGTTCTCGGGAAACACCATATATTTT. Protein sequence: CASRQQGFSGNTIYF.

This rearrangement joins TRBV11-3 to TRBJ2-1; 8 nucleotides match TRBD2. Germline lookup yields CDR1 SGHNT and CDR2 YENEEA. The CDR3 has 14 amino acids. After removal of 6 bases from V and 4 bases from J, the junction contained 5 bases not matched to a gene. In DNA form, the CDR3 reads TGTGCCAGCAGACCTAGCGGGCCTTACAATGAGCAGTTCTTC. Residues: CASRPSGPYNEQFF. Filled out from reference TRBV11-3 and TRBJ2-1, the complete variable domain reads EAGVVQSPRYKIIEKKQPVAFWCNPISGHNTLYWYLQNLGQGPELLIRYENEEAVDDSQLPKDRFSAERLKGVDSTLKIQPAELGDSAVYLCASRPSGPYNEQFFGPGTRLTVL.

In its sample, this clone was seen a few times. The CDR3 bases are TGTGCCAGCACTCATGGAGGAGAGACCCAGTACTTC. This encodes CASTHGGETQYF. This chain connects TRBV12-5 to TRBJ2-5; D might be TRBD2 (5 bases). There are 12 residues in the CDR3. CDR1 is LGHNT and CDR2 is FRNRAP in the germline V gene.